These 32 T cell receptor beta chains share one sample of origin, sequenced in a study of blood T cell repertoires in COVID-19. TCRdb keeps only in-frame clones here, not all; method: immunoSEQ multiplex PCR. Of tens of thousands of clones in the sample, 70% to 90% were seen once. The sample comprised peripheral blood. The receptors stem from a man aged 35-49 years with acute or convalescent COVID-19.

V is TRBV4-3 and J is TRBJ1-6, with D unresolved. The CDR3 has 12 amino acids. V dropped 4 bases and J dropped 11 bases, with 9 bases sitting between them. The germline V gene has CDR1 LGHNA and CDR2 YSLEER. Here the CDR3 DNA reads TGCGCCAGCAGCCGAAACGGGGCACCCCTCCACTTT. Its protein product is CASSRNGAPLHF.

This clone was seen once. The rearrangement joins TRBV6-2 or TRBV6-3 to TRBJ2-7, with TRBD1 matching 9 bases. V lost 5 bases and J lost 5; bases outside the gene matches: 10. This CDR3 comprises 15 residues. Germline V gene sequence: CDR1 MNHEY, CDR2 SVGEGT. CDR3 residues: CASSRGGWTGDEQYF. CDR3 nucleotides: TGTGCCAGCAGTCGTGGGGGCTGGACAGGGGACGAGCAGTACTTC.

V usage is TRBV9 and J usage is TRBJ1-6; the D is unclear. Trimming cost V 0 bases and J 5 bases, with 9 bases left between them. Germline V lookup: CDR1 SGDLS, CDR2 YYNGEE. The length of the CDR3 is 15 residues. The CDR3 sequence is CASSVDPRDNSPLHF. CDR3 nucleotides: TGTGCCAGCAGCGTAGACCCACGGGATAATTCACCCCTCCACTTT. Drawing the rest from reference TRBV9 and TRBJ1-6, the complete variable domain is DSGVTQTPKHLITATGQRVTLRCSPRSGDLSVYWYQQSLDQGLQFLIQYYNGEERAKGNILERFSAQQFPDLHSELNLSSLELGDSALYFCASSVDPRDNSPLHFGNGTRLTVT.

This clone was detected a few times. The rearrangement links TRBV4-3 to TRBJ2-1; D ambiguous. The V gene's germline CDR1 is LGHNA and CDR2 YSLEER. V lost 1 base and J lost 3, with 13 bases in between. The CDR3 runs 16 residues. The CDR3 DNA follows: TGCGCCAGCAGCCAAGGAGCATCGCCGAGCTACAATGAGCAGTTCTTC. Residues: CASSQGASPSYNEQFF.

The chain carries TRBV5-5 and TRBJ1-2, with D possibly TRBD1 on 5 matching bases. CDR1 and CDR2 from the germline V gene are SGHKS and YYEKEE (reference sequence). This CDR3 has 15 amino acids. V was cut by 4 bases and J by 3 bases, with 16 bases left in between. In DNA, the CDR3 is TGTGCCAGCAGCCTGGGATTAGGGGAGGACTATGGCTACACCTTC. Amino acid sequence: CASSLGLGEDYGYTF.

This clone has more than one count but fewer than ten. This chain connects TRBV9 to TRBJ1-2, with TRBD1 matching 7 bases. Germline V CDR1 and CDR2: SGDLS, YYNGEE. The CDR3 has 15 amino acids. V shed 3 bases, J shed 2 bases, and the junction held 7 bases outside the gene matches. DNA of the CDR3: TGTGCCAGCAGCGCCCGACAGGGAAAAAACTATGGCTACACCTTC. Its protein is CASSARQGKNYGYTF.

The V and J genes are TRBV23-1 and TRBJ2-4; the match to TRBD2 covers 10 bases. TRBV23-1 is assigned to the ORF class and has an uncertain function. V shed 3 bases, J shed 7 bases, and the junction held 15 bases outside the gene matches. CDR3 length: 18 residues. The CDR3 is CASSHPSGRALRMNIQYF. The CDR3 DNA is TGCGCCAGCAGTCACCCGAGCGGGAGGGCCCTCCGTATGAACATTCAGTACTTC.

The chain couples TRBV11-2 to TRBJ2-7; TRBD2 agrees at 7 bases. CDR1 is SGHAT and CDR2 is FQNNGV in the germline V gene. The CDR3 sequence is 14 residues long. With V trimmed by 1 base and J by 2 bases, 2 bases remained unmatched. The DNA of the CDR3 is TGTGCCAGCAGCTTAGTGGGACTAACCTACGAGCAGTACTTC. Amino acid sequence: CASSLVGLTYEQYF.

This chain uses TRBV27 with TRBJ1-1; D remains ambiguous. The V gene's germline CDR1 is MNHEY and CDR2 SMNVEV (reference sequence). The CDR3 covers 13 residues. Trimming removed 0 bases from V and 6 bases from J, with 8 bases in between. CDR3 sequence reads: CASSLSRGAEAFF. The CDR3, as DNA: TGTGCCAGCAGTTTATCCCGGGGTGCTGAAGCTTTCTTT.

This rearrangement joins TRBV11-2 to TRBJ1-6; weak D call: TRBD1 (5 bases). V shed 0 bases and J shed 6 bases, with 6 bases lying between them. Germline V gene data show CDR1 as SGHAT and CDR2 as FQNNGV. The length of the CDR3 is 14 residues. The CDR3 sequence is CASSLDRVNSPLHF. Written as DNA, the CDR3 is TGTGCCAGCAGCTTAGACAGGGTTAATTCACCCCTCCACTTT.

The chain couples TRBV3-1 (or the pseudogene TRBV3-2) to TRBJ1-4, with D uncertain. The CDR3 extends over 16 amino acids. Germline values: CDR1 LGHDT, CDR2 YNNKEL (reference sequence). Trimming removed 1 base at V and 7 bases at J, with 16 bases between. CDR3 sequence reads: CASSQGFEQYGEKLFF. CDR3 DNA sequence: TGTGCCAGCAGCCAAGGTTTTGAACAGTACGGTGAAAAACTGTTTTTT.

This clone was detected a few times. The chain links TRBV7-8 to TRBJ2-1; D remains unclear. The CDR3 sequence is 15 residues long. Germline V lookup: CDR1 SGHVS, CDR2 FQNEAQ. V lost 5 bases and J 2 bases, leaving 13 bases between the germline ends. The CDR3 coding sequence is TGTGCCAGCAGCCCGCCTGGCGGCACCTACAATGAGCAGTTCTTC. Its protein is CASSPPGGTYNEQFF. Based on the CDR3 plus reference TRBV7-8 and TRBJ2-1, the full variable domain is GAGVSQSPRYKVAKRGQDVALRCDPISGHVSLFWYQQALGQGPEFLTYFQNEAQLDKSGLPSDRFFAERPEGSVSTLKIQRTQQEDSAVYLCASSPPGGTYNEQFFGPGTRLTVL.

The chain combines TRBV14 with TRBJ1-1; D gene unclear. The CDR3 has 12 amino acids. V gave up 4 bases and J gave up 7 bases, with 10 bases separating them. Germline-derived CDR1 and CDR2 are SGHDN and FVKESK. CDR3 DNA: TGTGCCAGCAGCCCTGCGAACCTTGAAGCTTTCTTT. Its protein product is CASSPANLEAFF.

The chain employs TRBV18 and TRBJ2-1, with TRBD2 identical over 11 bases. The CDR3 covers 16 residues. The germline V gene has CDR1 KGHSH and CDR2 LQKENI. The J segment lost 3 bases and the V segment lost 3 bases, leaving 4 bases of the junction unmatched. CDR3 in DNA: TGTGCCAGCTCACCCGGGACTAGCGGTTACTACAATGAGCAGTTCTTC. Protein product: CASSPGTSGYYNEQFF.

The rearrangement joins TRBV20-1 to TRBJ2-3; the D is unclear. The ends were cut back, 6 bases at V and 6 bases at J, with 10 bases in the middle. Germline V gene lookup returns CDR1 DFQATT and CDR2 SNEGSKA (reference sequence). The CDR3 covers 11 residues. CDR3 residues: CSAGFVDTQYF. CDR3 bases: TGCAGTGCCGGTTTTGTGGATACGCAGTATTTT.

A few counts support this clone. The rearrangement links TRBV18 to TRBJ1-2; a possible D gene is TRBD1 (5 bases). This CDR3 is built from 14 residues. In germline, CDR1 is KGHSH, CDR2 LQKENI. V was pared by 1 base and J by 0 bases, with 6 bases between. Here the CDR3 reads CASSPLQANYGYTF. The CDR3 region has the DNA TGTGCCAGCTCACCACTACAGGCTAACTATGGCTACACCTTC.

This chain uses TRBV5-8 with TRBJ1-1; 11 nucleotides match TRBD1. This CDR3 comprises 15 residues. The germline CDR1 and CDR2 sequences are SGHTS and YDEGEE. The junction had 5 bases not matched to a gene; V was cut back by 4 bases and J by 3 bases. In DNA, the CDR3 is TGTGCCAGCAGCCCCAGGGACAGGGGGTACACTGAAGCTTTCTTT. Protein sequence: CASSPRDRGYTEAFF.

The chain links TRBV5-4 to TRBJ2-7, with 12 bases that match TRBD2. Germline V gives CDR1 SGHNT, CDR2 YYREEE (reference sequence). The CDR3 loop spans 15 amino acids. The V and J ends lost 4 bases and 3 bases, in that order; junction bases with no gene match: 5. The CDR3 sequence is CASSRGLAGNYEQYF. For the CDR3, the DNA is TGTGCCAGCAGCCGCGGACTAGCGGGGAACTACGAGCAGTACTTC.

The rearrangement joins TRBV7-8 to TRBJ2-5, with 12 bases aligning to TRBD2. Trimming removed 4 bases from V and 4 bases from J; junction bases left unmatched: 7. This CDR3 is built from 16 residues. CDR1 is SGHVS, CDR2 FQNEAQ, per germline. The CDR3 loop reads CASSSMTSGSRETQYF. DNA of the CDR3: TGTGCCAGCAGCTCCATGACTAGCGGGAGTCGAGAGACCCAGTACTTC.

The V and J genes are TRBV19 and TRBJ1-2; 9 bases are shared with TRBD1. V shed 7 bases, J shed 1 base, and the junction held 7 bases outside the gene matches. CDR1 LNHDA and CDR2 SQIVND come from the germline V gene (reference sequence). This CDR3 has 15 amino acids. The CDR3 DNA reads as TGTGCCAGTACCAAGAGGGACAGGGATAACTATGGCTACACCTTC. Protein product: CASTKRDRDNYGYTF.

This chain joins TRBV24-1 and TRBJ1-5, with D unresolved. The germline V gene encodes CDR1 KGHDR and CDR2 SFDVKD. V was trimmed by 7 bases and J by 4 bases, leaving 13 bases between them. This CDR3 has 14 residues. The CDR3, as DNA: TGTGCCACCAGGGGAGAGGGTTTGAATCAGCCCCAGCATTTT. This translates into CATRGEGLNQPQHF.

The chain has TRBV5-1 and TRBJ2-2, with D possibly matching TRBD2 (5 bases). Germline CDR1 is SGHRS and CDR2 is YFSETQ. V lost 2 bases and J lost 1, with 12 bases in between. The CDR3 has 16 amino acids. CDR3 in amino acids: CASSLGLSGNTGELFF. The CDR3 DNA sequence: TGCGCCAGCAGCTTAGGACTTTCAGGGAACACCGGGGAGCTGTTTTTT.

V gene TRBV5-5 combines with J gene TRBJ2-5; a weak D match, TRBD1 (5 bases). Germline V gene data show CDR1 as SGHKS and CDR2 as YYEKEE (reference sequence). This CDR3 region has 15 residues. V gave up 2 bases and J gave up 0 bases, with 11 bases separating them. The DNA for the CDR3 is TGTGCCAGCAGCTTTGTTGGGGCGAACCAAGAGACCCAGTACTTC. As protein: CASSFVGANQETQYF.

The chain uses TRBV29-1 and TRBJ1-3; D is possibly TRBD1 (6 bases). The germline V gene has CDR1 SQVTM and CDR2 ANQGSEA. This CDR3 has 14 amino acids. The germline V and J ends were trimmed by 5 bases and 3 bases, with 14 bases remaining between them. The CDR3 region is CSVYRVGGGNTIYF. The CDR3 DNA follows: TGCAGCGTTTACAGGGTCGGCGGTGGAAACACCATATATTTT.

The chain employs TRBV30 and TRBJ2-7; D ambiguous. The CDR3 is made up of 11 amino acids. The V and J ends lost 3 bases and 5 bases respectively, with 8 bases between them. The germline V gene has CDR1 GTSNPN and CDR2 SVGIG (reference sequence). This CDR3 reads CAWSREDEQYF. DNA for the CDR3: TGTGCCTGGAGCCGTGAGGACGAGCAGTACTTC.

The chain carries TRBV30 and TRBJ1-2; no definite D call. V lost 2 bases to trimming and J lost 6 bases, with 10 bases between them. In germline, CDR1 is GTSNPN, CDR2 SVGIG (reference sequence). The CDR3 consists of 12 residues. The DNA of the CDR3 is TGTGCCTGGAGTACTGGTACTCATGGCTACACCTTC. Translating gives CAWSTGTHGYTF.

This chain connects TRBV11-3 to TRBJ2-7; D perhaps matches TRBD1 (5 bases). V lost 5 bases and J 5 bases, leaving 16 bases between the germline ends. The germline V gene encodes CDR1 SGHNT and CDR2 YENEEA. The CDR3 spans 14 residues. CDR3 in DNA: TGTGCCAGCAGCCCCCCGGACATGCCAAACGAGCAGTACTTC. Protein product: CASSPPDMPNEQYF.

The chain employs TRBV30 and TRBJ1-2; 7 bases match TRBD1. V shed 2 bases, J shed 7 bases, and the junction held 7 bases outside the gene matches. The germline gives CDR1 GTSNPN, CDR2 SVGIG (reference sequence). CDR3 length: 13 residues. The chain's CDR3 is CAWSRQGDSGYTF. For the CDR3, the DNA is TGTGCCTGGAGTCGGCAGGGGGACTCTGGCTACACCTTC. Full variable domain (outside the CDR3, taken from reference TRBV30 and TRBJ1-2): SQTIHQWPATLVQPVGSPLSLECTVEGTSNPNLYWYRQAAGRGLQLLFYSVGIGQISSEVPQNLSASRPQDRQFILSSKKLLLSDSGFYLCAWSRQGDSGYTFGSGTRLTVV.

V usage is TRBV19 and J usage is TRBJ1-5; the D is unclear. Germline V gives CDR1 LNHDA, CDR2 SQIVND (reference sequence). Trimming left V 2 bases short and J 0 bases short, with 8 bases between. The CDR3 totals 15 residues. CDR3 nucleotide sequence: TGTGCCAGTAGTATAACAGCATATAGCAATCAGCCCCAGCATTTT. This gives the protein CASSITAYSNQPQHF.

This chain connects TRBV7-9 to TRBJ2-1; 8 bases agree with TRBD1. Germline loops: CDR1 SEHNR, CDR2 FQNEAQ (reference sequence). CDR3 size: 15 residues. J lost 0 bases, V lost 5 bases, and 3 bases had no gene match. CDR3 sequence: CASSVGQGSYNEQFF. The CDR3 bases are TGTGCCAGCAGCGTCGGACAGGGCTCCTACAATGAGCAGTTCTTC.

V gene TRBV7-2 combines with J gene TRBJ1-1; D may be TRBD1 (6 bases). The length of the CDR3 is 15 residues. CDR1 is SGHTA and CDR2 is FQGNSA in the germline V gene. V was clipped by 7 bases and J by 0 bases, with 15 bases between them. The chain's CDR3 is CASTKQSGVNTEAFF. The CDR3 nucleotides read TGTGCCAGCACCAAACAATCAGGGGTGAACACTGAAGCTTTCTTT.

This rearrangement joins TRBV29-1 to TRBJ2-1, with 7 bases aligning to TRBD1. Germline CDR1 reads SQVTM; CDR2 reads ANQGSEA. V trimming: 7 bases; J trimming: 2 bases; junction bases outside the gene matches: 11. The CDR3 runs 15 residues. Here the CDR3 reads CSALTETGTYNEQFF. The CDR3 bases are TGCAGCGCCTTGACCGAGACAGGGACCTACAATGAGCAGTTCTTC.